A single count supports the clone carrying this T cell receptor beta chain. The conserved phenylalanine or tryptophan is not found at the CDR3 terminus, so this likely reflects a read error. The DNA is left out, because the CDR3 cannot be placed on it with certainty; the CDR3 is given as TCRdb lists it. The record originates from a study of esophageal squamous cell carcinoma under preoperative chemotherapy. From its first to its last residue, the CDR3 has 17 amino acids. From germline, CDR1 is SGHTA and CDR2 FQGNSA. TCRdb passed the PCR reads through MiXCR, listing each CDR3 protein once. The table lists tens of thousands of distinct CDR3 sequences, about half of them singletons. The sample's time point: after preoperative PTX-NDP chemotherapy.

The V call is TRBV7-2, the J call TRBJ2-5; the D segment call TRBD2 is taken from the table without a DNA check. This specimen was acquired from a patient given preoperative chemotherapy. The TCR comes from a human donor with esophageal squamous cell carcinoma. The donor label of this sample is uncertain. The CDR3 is CASSSELAGGYQESQYS.